The 10 T cell receptor beta chains below all came from one sample that was sequenced in a study of T cell responses to AZD1222 COVID-19 vaccine (dated by TCRdb to the early 2020s). Library creation used the immunoSEQ multiplex PCR assay. TCRdb carries this immuneACCESS record with in-frame sequences only. Its versions omit some clonotypes, under half of them owing to an unresolved V gene in the studies checked, with the rest unexplained. For this sample there are more than 50,000 clones; 70% to 90% appear just once. Approximately 5.4% of the sample is in the top ten clones. The label giving this sample's time point can be read as: baseline before first vaccination. The sample consisted of peripheral blood, taken on day 0 of AZD1222 vaccination. The receptors shown here come from an adult in good health.

J is TRBJ1-2 and V is TRBV5-1; TRBD1 aligns across 9 bases. Germline trimming cut 3 bases from V and 7 bases from J; bases unmatched to any gene: 10. Germline loops: CDR1 SGHRS, CDR2 YFSETQ. This CDR3 contains 15 residues. The CDR3 loop is CASSSPGQGGVGYTF. The CDR3 nucleotides are TGCGCCAGCAGCTCCCCGGGACAGGGCGGGGTTGGCTACACCTTC.

The chain is built from TRBV12-3 or TRBV12-4 and TRBJ1-1; unclear D gene. The CDR3 runs to 13 residues. Trimming shortened V by 3 bases and J by 2 bases, and 7 bases separated the two germline ends. Here the CDR3 DNA reads TGTGCCAGCAGTTTTTCGACAAACACTGAAGCTTTCTTT. It translates to CASSFSTNTEAFF.

The genes are TRBV7-2 and TRBJ1-5, with D possibly being TRBD1 (6 bases). From germline, CDR1 is SGHTA and CDR2 FQGNSA. V lost 1 base and J 5 bases, leaving 24 bases between the germline ends. The CDR3 is made up of 19 amino acids. This CDR3 is CASSLDNRAGSYGYQPQHF. DNA of the CDR3: TGTGCCAGCAGCTTAGACAACAGGGCAGGGTCCTATGGGTATCAGCCCCAGCATTTT.

This sequence joins TRBV5-8 and TRBJ1-5; no clear D gene. V lost 2 bases and J lost 0, with 9 bases in between. The CDR3 consists of 15 residues. From germline, CDR1 is SGHTS and CDR2 YDEGEE. The CDR3 is CASSFLEYSNQPQHF. CDR3 coding DNA: TGTGCCAGCAGCTTTTTGGAGTATAGCAATCAGCCCCAGCATTTT. Filled out from reference TRBV5-8 and TRBJ1-5, the complete variable domain reads EAGVTQSPTHLIKTRGQQATLRCSPISGHTSVYWYQQALGLGLQFLLWYDEGEERNRGNFPPRFSGRQFPNYSSELNVNALELEDSALYLCASSFLEYSNQPQHFGDGTRLSIL.

V is TRBV6-5 and J is TRBJ1-1; TRBD1 aligns across 9 bases. Germline V CDR1 and CDR2: MNHEY, SVGAGI. The CDR3 runs 14 residues. V shed 5 bases and J 1 base; nucleotides not matched to a gene: 2. CDR3 DNA: TGTGCCAGCAGTCGGACAGGGGCGAACACTGAAGCTTTCTTT. This gives the protein CASSRTGANTEAFF.

CDR3 residues: CASRANSEQFF. CDR3 coding DNA: TGTGCCAGCAGGGCTAACAGTGAGCAGTTCTTC. This sequence joins TRBV9 and TRBJ2-1, with unresolved D. Trimming shortened V by 5 bases and J by 9 bases, and 9 bases separated the two germline ends. Germline V gene lookup returns CDR1 SGDLS and CDR2 YYNGEE. This CDR3 is 11 amino acids long.

V gene TRBV10-3 combines with J gene TRBJ2-5, with 9 bases lining up with TRBD2. In germline, CDR1 is ENHRY, CDR2 SYGVKD. V shed 0 bases and J 3 bases; nucleotides not matched to a gene: 5. This CDR3 is built from 16 residues. The DNA of the CDR3 is TGTGCCATCAGTGAGTCGAATAGCGGGGGTAAAGAGACCCAGTACTTC. This sequence encodes CAISESNSGGKETQYF.

The CDR3, as DNA: TGTGCCAGCTCACCGGGGGGGCGCAGGGAGACCCAGTACTTC. Amino acid sequence: CASSPGGRRETQYF. The V and J genes are TRBV18 and TRBJ2-5, with D possibly being TRBD2 (7 bases). The CDR3 sequence is 14 residues long. Germline lookup yields CDR1 KGHSH and CDR2 LQKENI. Trimming pared 3 bases from V and 5 bases from J, leaving 13 bases between.

The chain recombines TRBV7-3 with TRBJ2-6; D unresolved. The CDR3 loop spans 17 amino acids. Germline lookup yields CDR1 SGHTA and CDR2 FQGTGA. V was pared by 0 bases and J by 4 bases, with 13 bases between. The CDR3 nucleotides read TGTGCCAGCAGCTTAACTGCCACTCCCAAAGGGGCCAACGTCCTGACTTTC. It specifies CASSLTATPKGANVLTF.

This clone was detected only once. This rearrangement joins TRBV4-2 to TRBJ2-3, with 9 positions matching TRBD2. The CDR3 is made up of 16 amino acids. The trim removed 1 base at V and 3 bases at J, leaving 5 bases unmatched. CDR1 is LGHNA, CDR2 YNFKEQ, per germline. As DNA, the CDR3 is TGTGCCAGCAGCCAAGGGACTAGCGCGGGGACAGATACGCAGTATTTT. Amino acid sequence: CASSQGTSAGTDTQYF.